The 12 T cell receptor beta chains listed next were all sequenced from one sample in a study of control samples from healthy donors and cancer patients. Profiling relied on immunoSEQ multiplex PCR, and the TCRdb table lists in-frame clones only, not all of them. The profile shows 63,000 or so clones, 75% to 90% of them singletons. Material: blood. All receptors come from a man aged 50 or older in good health.

The rearrangement uses TRBV7-8 and TRBJ2-5; the D call may be TRBD1 or TRBD2 (5 bases each). Judging by the DNA end, TRBJ2-7 fits better; the J call may be wrong. The length of the CDR3 is 12 residues. Germline V gene lookup returns CDR1 SGHVS and CDR2 FQNEAQ. CDR3 loop: CASSSGTVEQYF. As DNA, the CDR3 is TGTGCCAGCAGCTCCGGGACCGTCGAGCAGTACTTC.

This chain joins TRBV6-5 and TRBJ1-3, with D perhaps TRBD1 (5 bases). The CDR3 consists of 13 residues. The V end lost 8 bases, the J end lost 0 bases, and 8 bases lay between the germline ends. CDR1 is MNHEY and CDR2 is SVGAGI in the germline V gene. CDR3 region: CASLQGSGNTIYF. CDR3 sequence (DNA): TGTGCCAGCCTCCAGGGCTCTGGAAACACCATATATTTT.

V usage is TRBV6-6 and J usage is TRBJ2-1, with D unclear. V lost 5 bases and J lost 4, with 12 bases in between. CDR1 is MNHNY, CDR2 SVGAGI, per germline (reference sequence). The CDR3 is 14 residues long. CDR3 in amino acids: CASSDADFYNEQFF. The CDR3 DNA follows: TGTGCCAGCAGTGACGCCGATTTTTACAATGAGCAGTTCTTC.

V gene TRBV3-1 (or the pseudogene TRBV3-2) combines with J gene TRBJ2-6; D ambiguous. This CDR3 is built from 15 residues. The ends were cut back, 2 bases at V and 0 bases at J, with 5 bases in the middle. Germline values: CDR1 LGHDT, CDR2 YNNKEL (reference sequence). CDR3: CASSQRVSGANVLTF. The CDR3 nucleotides read TGTGCCAGCAGCCAACGGGTCTCTGGGGCCAACGTCCTGACTTTC.

J is TRBJ1-5 and V is TRBV7-8; 7 positions agree with TRBD1. The J segment lost 2 bases and the V segment lost 5 bases, leaving 3 bases of the junction unmatched. The germline CDR1 and CDR2 sequences are SGHVS and FQNEAQ. This CDR3 comprises 14 residues. The CDR3 is CASSIGTGNQPQHF. CDR3 DNA sequence: TGTGCCAGCAGCATCGGGACAGGCAATCAGCCCCAGCATTTT.

This clone has just a few counts. The J gene is TRBJ2-7, the V gene TRBV7-2, with TRBD2 as a possible D gene (6 bases). Germline assignment: CDR1 SGHTA and CDR2 FQGNSA. CDR3 length: 14 residues. The germline V and J ends were trimmed by 5 bases and 9 bases, with 20 bases remaining between them. The CDR3 nucleotides are TGTGCCAGCAGCCCAGCGGGCGGGCTTCTAGGGCAGTACTTC. As protein: CASSPAGGLLGQYF.

The rearrangement joins TRBV4-3 to TRBJ1-3; D ambiguous. CDR3 length: 16 residues. V lost 7 bases and J 3 bases, leaving 19 bases between the germline ends. Germline lookup yields CDR1 LGHNA and CDR2 YSLEER. CDR3: CASTILGLQGGNTIYF. For the CDR3, the DNA is TGCGCCAGCACAATCTTAGGTTTGCAAGGTGGAAACACCATATATTTT.

The chain recombines TRBV21-1 with TRBJ1-1; TRBD1, as called in the table, went unchecked against the DNA. TRBV21-1 is shown as a pseudogene. This CDR3 spans 15 amino acids. CDR3 DNA sequence: TGTGCCAGCAGCTTACGACAGGGGAAGTACACTGAAGCTTTCTTT. It codes for CASSLRQGKYTEAFF.

By share of the sample, this clone is medium-sized. The rearrangement joins TRBV6-6 to TRBJ2-3; 9 positions match TRBD1. This CDR3 contains 16 residues. V lost 5 bases to trimming and J lost 6 bases; unmatched junction nucleotides: 12. CDR1 and CDR2 from the germline V gene are MNHNY and SVGAGI (reference sequence). In nucleotides, the CDR3 is TGTGCCAGCAGTCTCAACCCGGGACAGGGCTCGGATACGCAGTATTTT. Amino acids: CASSLNPGQGSDTQYF.

Here the CDR3 reads CASTLPGNYGYTF. The CDR3 DNA reads as TGTGCCAGCACCCTCCCGGGGAACTATGGCTACACCTTC. The V call is TRBV7-9, the J call TRBJ1-2; D is uncertain. Trimming took off 7 bases at V and 2 bases at J, with 11 bases between the two ends. Germline V gene sequence: CDR1 SEHNR, CDR2 FQNEAQ (reference sequence). This CDR3 has 13 residues. Drawing the rest from reference TRBV7-9 and TRBJ1-2, the complete variable domain is DTGVSQNPRHKITKRGQNVTFRCDPISEHNRLYWYRQTLGQGPEFLTYFQNEAQLEKSRLLSDRFSAERPKGSFSTLEIQRTEQGDSAMYLCASTLPGNYGYTFGSGTRLTVV.

V and J are TRBV4-2 and TRBJ2-5; D is possibly TRBD1 or TRBD2 (5 bases each). Trimming took off 0 bases at V and 0 bases at J, with 14 bases between the two ends. Germline loops: CDR1 LGHNA, CDR2 YNFKEQ. This CDR3 region has 17 residues. The CDR3 DNA reads as TGTGCCAGCAGCCAAGAGTGGGGGAATAAGTACCAAGAGACCCAGTACTTC. Its protein is CASSQEWGNKYQETQYF.

This clone was observed once. This chain joins TRBV18 and TRBJ2-5; the D gene is possibly TRBD1 (6 bases). CDR1 is KGHSH and CDR2 is LQKENI in the germline V gene. The ends were cut back, 6 bases at V and 4 bases at J, with 18 bases in the middle. The CDR3 is 15 amino acids. CDR3 loop: CASSPPGAYRETQYF. Written as DNA, the CDR3 is TGTGCCAGCTCTCCCCCAGGGGCCTATCGAGAGACCCAGTACTTC.